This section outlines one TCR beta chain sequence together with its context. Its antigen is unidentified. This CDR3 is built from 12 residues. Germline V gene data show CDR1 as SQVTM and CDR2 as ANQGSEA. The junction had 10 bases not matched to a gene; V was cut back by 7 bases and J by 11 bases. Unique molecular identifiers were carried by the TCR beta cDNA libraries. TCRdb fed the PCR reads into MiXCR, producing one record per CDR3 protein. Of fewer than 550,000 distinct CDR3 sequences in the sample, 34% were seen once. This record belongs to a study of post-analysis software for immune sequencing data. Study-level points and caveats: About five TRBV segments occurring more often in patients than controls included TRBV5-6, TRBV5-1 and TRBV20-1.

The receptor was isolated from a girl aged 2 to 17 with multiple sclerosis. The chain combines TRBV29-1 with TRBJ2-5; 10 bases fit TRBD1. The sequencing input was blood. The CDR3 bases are TGCAGCGCCAGGACAGGGGGAGGCGGGCAGTACTTC. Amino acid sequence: CSARTGGGGQYF.